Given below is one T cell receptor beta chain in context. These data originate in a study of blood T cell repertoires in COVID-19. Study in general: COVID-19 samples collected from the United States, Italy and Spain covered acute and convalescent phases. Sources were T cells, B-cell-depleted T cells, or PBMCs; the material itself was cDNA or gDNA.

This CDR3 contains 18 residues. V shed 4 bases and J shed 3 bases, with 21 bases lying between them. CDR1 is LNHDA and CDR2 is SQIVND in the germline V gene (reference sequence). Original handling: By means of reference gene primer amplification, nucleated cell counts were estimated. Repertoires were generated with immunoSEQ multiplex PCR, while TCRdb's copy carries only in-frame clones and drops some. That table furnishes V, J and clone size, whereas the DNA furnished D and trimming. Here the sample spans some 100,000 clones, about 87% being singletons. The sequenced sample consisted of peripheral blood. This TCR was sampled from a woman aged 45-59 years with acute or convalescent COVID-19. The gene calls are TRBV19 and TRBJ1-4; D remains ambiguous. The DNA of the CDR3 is TGTGCCAGTAGTAGGTCCGACTTAAGCGGAGGAGCTAATGAAAAACTGTTTTTT. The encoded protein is CASSRSDLSGGANEKLFF.